This TCR beta chain was recorded in a study of blood T cell repertoires in COVID-19. Study-level background: Sites in the United States, Italy and Spain provided acute and convalescent COVID-19 samples. T cells, B-cell-depleted T cells, or PBMCs provided the cDNA or gDNA that served as material.

In the original workflow: Reference gene primer amplification yielded estimated nucleated cell counts. Measured with immunoSEQ multiplex PCR; TCRdb has only the in-frame clones, and not every one. V, J and clone size are taken as reported in that table, and D and trimming were inferred from the DNA itself. The sample holds more than 200,000 clones; about 88% are singletons and the top ten take over 4%. Seattle patient enrollment occurred during active infection, with longitudinal follow-up thereafter. The V end was cut by 1 base, the J end by 2 bases, with 6 bases between. CDR1 and CDR2 from the germline V gene are SGHTA and FQGNSA. The CDR3 runs 14 residues.

The sequencing input was peripheral blood. The TCR originated in an older woman with COVID-19, enrolled during active disease. This chain connects TRBV7-2 to TRBJ1-5, with D possibly matching TRBD1 (5 bases). The DNA for the CDR3 is TGTGCCAGCAGCTTAGTACAGGGCAATCAGCCCCAGCATTTT. Translating it yields CASSLVQGNQPQHF.